The 15 T cell receptor beta chains reported below all come from one sample, sequenced in a study of tumor-infiltrating lymphocytes in glioblastoma multiforme. TCR beta libraries were built from RNA through three nested multiplex PCR rounds using modified ARM-PCR. A single record per CDR3 protein comes from TCRdb applying MiXCR to the multiplex PCR reads. The sample has just under 20,000 distinct CDR3 sequences, 55% to 70% seen once. The material sequenced was peripheral blood. Source of these receptors: a male donor with glioblastoma.

The chain has TRBV5-1 and TRBJ2-1, with 7 bases aligning to TRBD1. The CDR3 loop spans 15 amino acids. Germline loops: CDR1 SGHRS, CDR2 YFSETQ. Trimming cost V 0 bases and J 4 bases; bases outside gene matches: 4. The DNA of the CDR3 is TGCGCCAGCAGCTTGGAGGGACAGACTTACAATGAGCAGTTCTTC. Residues: CASSLEGQTYNEQFF.

V and J are TRBV11-3 and TRBJ2-1; D remains ambiguous. V was cut by 8 bases and J by 0 bases, with 11 bases left in between. The CDR3 covers 14 residues. Looked up from germline, CDR1 is SGHNT and CDR2 is YENEEA. The DNA for the CDR3 is TGTGCCAGCGGAACTCGCAGCTCCTACAATGAGCAGTTCTTC. It yields the protein CASGTRSSYNEQFF.

As for this clonotype: Lacking the conserved final phenylalanine or tryptophan, this CDR3 likely reflects a read error. The limits of the CDR3 on the DNA are not certain, so only TCRdb's listed CDR3 is given. The chain is built from TRBV6-2 or TRBV6-3 and TRBJ2-7; the table assigns TRBD1, which was not confirmed against the DNA. Germline V gene sequence: CDR1 MNHEY, CDR2 SVGEGT. Counting both end residues, the CDR3 totals 14 amino acids. The CDR3 protein is CASRKIGTAYEKYS.

For this clonotype: Because it lacks the conserved phenylalanine or tryptophan at the end, this CDR3 is likely a read error. This chain connects TRBV4-2 to TRBJ2-3; D may be TRBD2 (6 bases). The CDR3 consists of 15 residues. Germline V gene data show CDR1 as LGHNA and CDR2 as YNFKEQ. The CDR3 loop is CASTQRLSGQDTQYL. CDR3 nucleotides: TGTGCCAGCACCCAAAGGCTTAGCGGACAAGATACGCAGTATCTT.

This clonotype was seen once. The chain couples TRBV11-2 to TRBJ2-1; TRBD1 matches 8 bases. Germline V gene data show CDR1 as SGHAT and CDR2 as FQNNGV. CDR3 length equals 15 residues. V lost 9 bases and J lost 4; bases outside the gene matches: 11. The CDR3 protein is CASRLDRVLYNEQFF. As DNA, the CDR3 is TGTGCCAGTAGGCTGGACAGGGTGCTGTACAATGAGCAGTTCTTC.

V gene TRBV11-2 combines with J gene TRBJ2-7; no clear D gene. The J call may be in error: the DNA end matches TRBJ2-1 better. The CDR3 runs to 11 residues. CDR1 is SGHAT, CDR2 FQNNGV, per germline. The chain's CDR3 is CASRVTSEQFF. DNA for the CDR3: TGTGCCAGCAGAGTGACCTCCGAGCAGTTCTTC.

The sample holds many counts of this clonotype. The J gene is TRBJ2-7, the V gene TRBV12-3 or TRBV12-4, with D hard to call. The CDR3 extends over 13 amino acids. The V gene lost 3 bases and the J gene lost 0 bases, with 6 bases spanning the gap. CDR3 protein: CASSFTDSYEQYF. CDR3 bases: TGTGCCAGCAGTTTCACGGACTCCTACGAGCAGTACTTC.

Written as DNA, the CDR3 is TGTGCCAGCAGCCAAGTGGGACAGCCGAGAGGGCAGTACTTC. Protein: CASSQVGQPRGQYF. The V call is TRBV11-2, the J call TRBJ2-7; TRBD1 agrees at 7 bases. Germline trimming cut 5 bases from V and 9 bases from J; bases unmatched to any gene: 13. CDR1 is SGHAT, CDR2 FQNNGV, per germline. The CDR3 spans 14 residues.

Concerning this clonotype itself: A much bigger clone sits one base away, suggesting this may be a read error. The rearrangement joins TRBV7-9 to TRBJ1-1, with no clear D. Per the germline V gene, CDR1 is SEHNR and CDR2 is FQNEAQ (reference sequence). This CDR3 spans 14 amino acids. This CDR3 reads CAGSSTLGVTEAFF. CDR3 in DNA: TGTGCCGGCAGCTCTACCCTCGGGGTCACTGAAGCTTTCTTT.

The J gene is TRBJ2-7, the V gene TRBV11-2; no clear D gene. There are 13 residues in the CDR3. Looked up from germline, CDR1 is SGHAT and CDR2 is FQNNGV. The V end was cut by 5 bases, the J end by 7 bases, with 15 bases between. CDR3 sequence reads: CASSPSLLQEQYF. CDR3 coding DNA: TGTGCCAGCAGCCCCAGCCTGCTCCAGGAGCAGTACTTC.

Of note for this clonotype: Compared with germline, one end of the junction differs, possibly owing to a read error. The rearrangement links TRBV29-1 to TRBJ1-1; 8 nucleotides agree with TRBD1. The CDR3 has 14 amino acids. Germline CDR1 is SQVTM and CDR2 is ANQGSEA. The DNA for the CDR3 is TGCAACGTTCTGGACAGGGCAATGAACACTGAAGCCTTCTTT. This encodes CNVLDRAMNTEAFF.

Ten or more counts support this clonotype. The chain employs TRBV12-3 or TRBV12-4 and TRBJ2-3; 11 bases fit TRBD2. This CDR3 region has 14 residues. J was trimmed by 3 bases and V by 6 bases; bases with no gene match: 2. The DNA of the CDR3 is TGTGCCAGCAGCGGACTAGCGGGTACAGATACGCAGTATTTT. This codes for CASSGLAGTDTQYF.

For this clonotype: Compared with germline, one end of the junction differs, possibly owing to a read error. This sequence joins TRBV29-1 and TRBJ2-3; 9 bases line up with TRBD2. The germline V gene has CDR1 SQVTM and CDR2 ANQGSEA. This CDR3 has 14 residues. CDR3 loop: CSAVETSGTDMQYF. CDR3 nucleotide sequence: TGCAGCGCTGTTGAGACTAGCGGCACAGATATGCAGTATTTT.

In this sample, this clonotype turned up many times. This sequence joins TRBV30 and TRBJ2-2, with TRBD1 matching 8 bases. The germline gives CDR1 GTSNPN, CDR2 SVGIG (reference sequence). With 5 bases clipped from V and 5 bases from J, the junction kept 7 bases outside the gene matches. The CDR3 runs 14 residues. The CDR3, as DNA: TGTGCCTGGTCGAGACAGGGGAGTACCGGGGAGCTGTTTTTT. Translation gives CAWSRQGSTGELFF.

In its sample, this clonotype was seen a few times. A much larger clone is a single base away; this may be a read error. The V and J genes are TRBV29-1 and TRBJ2-7, with 7 bases lining up with TRBD2. The CDR3 extends over 11 amino acids. Per germline, CDR1 SQVTM and CDR2 ANQGSEA. The CDR3 loop is CSFTGGNERYF. The CDR3 DNA sequence: TGCAGCTTCACGGGGGGAAACGAGCGGTACTTC.